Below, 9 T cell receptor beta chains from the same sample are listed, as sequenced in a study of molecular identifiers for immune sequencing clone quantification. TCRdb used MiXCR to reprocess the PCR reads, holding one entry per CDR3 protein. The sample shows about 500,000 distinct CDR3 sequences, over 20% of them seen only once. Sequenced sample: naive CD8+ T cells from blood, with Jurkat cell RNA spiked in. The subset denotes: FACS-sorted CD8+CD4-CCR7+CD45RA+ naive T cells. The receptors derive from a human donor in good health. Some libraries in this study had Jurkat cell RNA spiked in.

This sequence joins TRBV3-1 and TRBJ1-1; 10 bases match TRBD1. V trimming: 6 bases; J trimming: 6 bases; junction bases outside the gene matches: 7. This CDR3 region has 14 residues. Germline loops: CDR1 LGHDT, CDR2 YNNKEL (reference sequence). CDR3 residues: CASRQTGGGSEAFF. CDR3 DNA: TGTGCCAGCAGACAGACAGGGGGCGGTTCTGAAGCTTTCTTT.

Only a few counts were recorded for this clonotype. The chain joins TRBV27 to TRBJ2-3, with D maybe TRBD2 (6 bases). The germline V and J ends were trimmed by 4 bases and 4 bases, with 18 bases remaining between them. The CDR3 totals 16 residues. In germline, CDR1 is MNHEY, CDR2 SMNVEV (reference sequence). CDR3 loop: CASSSLGLGGPDTQYF. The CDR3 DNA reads TGTGCCAGCAGTTCGTTGGGATTGGGGGGACCAGATACGCAGTATTTT.

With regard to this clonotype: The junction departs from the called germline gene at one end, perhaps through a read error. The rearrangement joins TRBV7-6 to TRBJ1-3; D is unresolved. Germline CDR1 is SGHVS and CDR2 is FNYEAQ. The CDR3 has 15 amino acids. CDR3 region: CASSGGPTSGNTLYF. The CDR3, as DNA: TGTGCCAGCAGCGGAGGACCGACCTCTGGAAACACCTTATATTTT.

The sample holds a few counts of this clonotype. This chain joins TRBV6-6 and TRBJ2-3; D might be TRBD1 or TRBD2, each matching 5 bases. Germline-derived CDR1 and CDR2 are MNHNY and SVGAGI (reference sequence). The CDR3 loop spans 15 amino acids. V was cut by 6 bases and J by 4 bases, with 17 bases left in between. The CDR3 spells CASSPFGGGSDTQYF. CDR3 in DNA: TGTGCCAGCAGCCCCTTCGGTGGGGGATCAGATACGCAGTATTTT.

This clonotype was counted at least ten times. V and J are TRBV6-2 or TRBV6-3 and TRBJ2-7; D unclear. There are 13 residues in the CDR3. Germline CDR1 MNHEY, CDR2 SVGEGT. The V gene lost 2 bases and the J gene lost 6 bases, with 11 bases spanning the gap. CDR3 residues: CASSYGEVAEQYF. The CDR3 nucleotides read TGTGCCAGCAGTTACGGCGAGGTCGCCGAGCAGTACTTC.

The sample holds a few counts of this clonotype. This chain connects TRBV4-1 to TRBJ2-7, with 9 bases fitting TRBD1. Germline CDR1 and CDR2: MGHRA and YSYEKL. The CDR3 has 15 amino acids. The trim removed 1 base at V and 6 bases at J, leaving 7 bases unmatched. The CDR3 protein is CASSQGGQGSFEQYF. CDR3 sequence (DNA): TGCGCCAGCAGCCAAGGGGGACAGGGTTCTTTCGAGCAGTACTTC.

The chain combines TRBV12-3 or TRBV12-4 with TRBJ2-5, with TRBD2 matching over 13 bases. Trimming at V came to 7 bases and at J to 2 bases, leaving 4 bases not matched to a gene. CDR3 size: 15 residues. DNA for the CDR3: TGTGCCAGCACCGGACTAGCGGGAGCTCAAGAGACCCAGTACTTC. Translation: CASTGLAGAQETQYF.

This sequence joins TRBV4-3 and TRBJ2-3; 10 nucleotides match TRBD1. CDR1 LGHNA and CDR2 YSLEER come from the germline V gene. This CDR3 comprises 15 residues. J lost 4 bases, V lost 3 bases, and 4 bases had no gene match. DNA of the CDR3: TGCGCCAGCAGCCAGGACAGGGGGGGCGCAGATACGCAGTATTTT. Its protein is CASSQDRGGADTQYF.

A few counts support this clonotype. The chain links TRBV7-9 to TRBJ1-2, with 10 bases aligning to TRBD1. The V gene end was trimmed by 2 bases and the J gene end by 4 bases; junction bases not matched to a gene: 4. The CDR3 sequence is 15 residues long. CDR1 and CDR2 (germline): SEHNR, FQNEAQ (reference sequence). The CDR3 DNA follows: TGTGCCAGCAGCTTATCAGGACAGGGGGTCTATGGCTACACCTTC. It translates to CASSLSGQGVYGYTF.